These T cell receptor beta chains were read from a single sample in a study of blood T cells in healthy people across ages. TCRdb ran MiXCR on the 5' RACE reads and lists one entry per CDR3 protein. In the table there are 850,000 to 1,000,000 distinct CDR3 sequences, roughly 43% of which are singletons. The sample was blood. Source of these receptors: a man aged 25-40 years in good health. CDR3s include the opening cysteine and the closing phenylalanine or tryptophan. D genes are given only for firm matches. Expanded clones are given a class, and other clones once, few, many or no size at all.

clone size: NA; D gene: NA; J gene: TRBJ1-2; V gene: TRBV20-1; CDR3 DNA: TGCAGTGCTAGTCGTGTATTAGGGGCGATATATGGCTACACCTTC; CDR3 protein: CSASRVLGAIYGYTF
clone size: NA; D gene: NA; J gene: TRBJ1-4; V gene: TRBV6-1; CDR3 DNA: TGTGCCAGCAGACGGGGGCAGGATGAAAAACTGTTTTTT; CDR3 protein: CASRRGQDEKLFF
clone size: few; D gene: NA; J gene: TRBJ2-1; V gene: TRBV20-1; CDR3 DNA: TGCAGTGCTTCCGATCGGGGCAGGGGAGGCTACAATGAGCAGTTCTTC; CDR3 protein: CSASDRGRGGYNEQFF
clone size: few; D gene: NA; J gene: TRBJ2-7; V gene: TRBV20-1; CDR3 DNA: TGCAGTGCTAGAGATAGGGAGGGCAGGGGTTTGATCCACGAGCAGTACTTC; CDR3 protein: CSARDREGRGLIHEQYF
clone size: NA; D gene: NA; J gene: TRBJ2-1; V gene: TRBV20-1; CDR3 DNA: TGCAGTGTGATGGTGGGAGTAGGCAATGAGCAGTTCTTC; CDR3 protein: CSVMVGVGNEQFF
clone size: NA; D gene: TRBD2; J gene: TRBJ2-3; V gene: TRBV18; CDR3 DNA: TGTGCCAGCTCCGCGGGGGGCCTCACAGATACGCAGTATTTT; CDR3 protein: CASSAGGLTDTQYF
clone size: NA; D gene: NA; J gene: TRBJ1-5; V gene: TRBV7-8; CDR3 DNA: TGTGCCAGCAGCTTGGACAGTTATCAGCCCCAGCATTTT; CDR3 protein: CASSLDSYQPQHF
clone size: NA; D gene: NA; J gene: TRBJ1-4; V gene: TRBV5-6; CDR3 DNA: TGTGCCAGCAATCCCCGGGGAATACGTGAAAAACTGTTTTTT; CDR3 protein: CASNPRGIREKLFF
clone size: NA; D gene: TRBD1; J gene: TRBJ1-1; V gene: TRBV7-8; CDR3 DNA: TGTGCCAGCAGCCGCGGGGAGGGGGCGGTAATCGGGAACACTGAAGCTTTCTTT; CDR3 protein: CASSRGEGAVIGNTEAFF
clone size: few; D gene: TRBD2; J gene: TRBJ2-1; V gene: TRBV5-1; CDR3 DNA: TGCGCCAGCAGCTCATCGACTAGCGGGGGTGTCTCCTACAATGAGCAGTTCTTC; CDR3 protein: CASSSSTSGGVSYNEQFF
clone size: few; D gene: NA; J gene: TRBJ1-2; V gene: TRBV29-1; CDR3 DNA: TGCAGCGTTTTAACGGACACGAACTATGGCTACACCTTC; CDR3 protein: CSVLTDTNYGYTF
clone size: NA; D gene: NA; J gene: TRBJ1-4; V gene: TRBV5-1; CDR3 DNA: TGCGCCAGCAGCTTGTCCCTCCGCGCCGGTAATGAAAAACTGTTTTTT; CDR3 protein: CASSLSLRAGNEKLFF
clone size: once; D gene: NA; J gene: TRBJ2-7; V gene: TRBV27; CDR3 DNA: TGTGCCAGCAGTTCCCCCATCGTAGGGGCCTACGAGCAGTACTTC; CDR3 protein: CASSSPIVGAYEQYF
clone size: NA; D gene: NA; J gene: TRBJ2-5; V gene: TRBV6-2/TRBV6-3; CDR3 DNA: TGTGCCAGCAGCCCCGGGACGGAGGTTTCCCGGGGGCAGTACTTC; CDR3 protein: CASSPGTEVSRGQYF
clone size: NA; D gene: NA; J gene: TRBJ1-1; V gene: TRBV5-1; CDR3 DNA: TGCGCCAGCAGCTTGGCGGGGCAGGCTGGGGATACTGAAGCTTTCTTT; CDR3 protein: CASSLAGQAGDTEAFF
clone size: few; D gene: NA; J gene: TRBJ2-1; V gene: TRBV9; CDR3 DNA: TGTGCCAGCAGCGTACAAGCGAGATCCTACAATGAGCAGTTCTTC; CDR3 protein: CASSVQARSYNEQFF
clone size: few; D gene: NA; J gene: TRBJ1-1; V gene: TRBV12-3/TRBV12-4; CDR3 DNA: TGTGCCAGCAGTCCTGATACAGGGCAGGACACTGAAGCTTTCTTT; CDR3 protein: CASSPDTGQDTEAFF
clone size: NA; D gene: TRBD2; J gene: TRBJ2-1; V gene: TRBV6-5; CDR3 DNA: TGCGCCAGCAGTTATGGTATGGGCGGGGGGGCTTATGAGCAGTTCTTC; CDR3 protein: CASSYGMGGGAYEQFF
clone size: NA; D gene: NA; J gene: TRBJ2-1; V gene: TRBV29-1; CDR3 DNA: TGCAGCGTTGTGGCACGGGCTAAAGACAATGAGCAGTTCTTC; CDR3 protein: CSVVARAKDNEQFF
clone size: NA; D gene: TRBD2; J gene: TRBJ2-1; V gene: TRBV7-2; CDR3 DNA: TGTGCCAGCAGCTTATCCGGGACTAGCGGGGTCGATGAGCAGTTCTTC; CDR3 protein: CASSLSGTSGVDEQFF
clone size: few; D gene: NA; J gene: TRBJ2-7; V gene: TRBV4-3; CDR3 DNA: TGCGCCAGCAGCCAAGAGCCGGTCCCGGGGATAATTAACGAGCAGTACTTC; CDR3 protein: CASSQEPVPGIINEQYF
clone size: few; D gene: NA; J gene: TRBJ2-7; V gene: TRBV7-9; CDR3 DNA: TGTGCCAGCACTATCTGCGAGCAGTACTTC; CDR3 protein: CASTICEQYF
clone size: NA; D gene: NA; J gene: TRBJ2-7; V gene: TRBV7-9; CDR3 DNA: TGTGCCAGCAGGGAGAAAGGGTACGAGCAGTACTTC; CDR3 protein: CASREKGYEQYF
clone size: once; D gene: NA; J gene: TRBJ2-5; V gene: TRBV7-9; CDR3 DNA: TGTGCCAGCAGCTTCCCCCGGGACCGGCAAGAGACCCAGTACTTC; CDR3 protein: CASSFPRDRQETQYF
clone size: NA; D gene: NA; J gene: TRBJ2-7; V gene: TRBV27; CDR3 DNA: TGTGCCAGCAGTTTATCATCGGTAGTCCGCTACGAGCAGTACTTC; CDR3 protein: CASSLSSVVRYEQYF
clone size: NA; D gene: NA; J gene: TRBJ1-1; V gene: TRBV29-1; CDR3 DNA: TGCAGCGTTTCCGGGACATTGTACACTGAAGCTTTCTTT; CDR3 protein: CSVSGTLYTEAFF
clone size: few; D gene: TRBD1; J gene: TRBJ1-5; V gene: TRBV20-1; CDR3 DNA: TGCAGTGCCCCGCCGGGACAGGGTGATCAGCCCCAGCATTTT; CDR3 protein: CSAPPGQGDQPQHF
clone size: NA; D gene: NA; J gene: TRBJ2-7; V gene: TRBV6-6; CDR3 DNA: TGTGCCAGCACCCCAAAGGGACCGTCCTACGAGCAGTACTTC; CDR3 protein: CASTPKGPSYEQYF
clone size: few; D gene: TRBD1; J gene: TRBJ2-7; V gene: TRBV5-6; CDR3 DNA: TGTGCCAGCAGTTCCAGACGACAGGGGGTGTTCTACGAGCAGTACTTC; CDR3 protein: CASSSRRQGVFYEQYF
clone size: NA; D gene: NA; J gene: TRBJ2-7; V gene: TRBV14; CDR3 DNA: TGTGCCAGCAGCCAGATGGGGCAGGTTCCCTACGAGCAGTACTTC; CDR3 protein: CASSQMGQVPYEQYF
clone size: NA; D gene: NA; J gene: TRBJ1-5; V gene: TRBV3-1; CDR3 DNA: TGTGCCAGCAGCCAAGCAGCCCCAGGAGGTAACCAGCCCCAGCATTTT; CDR3 protein: CASSQAAPGGNQPQHF